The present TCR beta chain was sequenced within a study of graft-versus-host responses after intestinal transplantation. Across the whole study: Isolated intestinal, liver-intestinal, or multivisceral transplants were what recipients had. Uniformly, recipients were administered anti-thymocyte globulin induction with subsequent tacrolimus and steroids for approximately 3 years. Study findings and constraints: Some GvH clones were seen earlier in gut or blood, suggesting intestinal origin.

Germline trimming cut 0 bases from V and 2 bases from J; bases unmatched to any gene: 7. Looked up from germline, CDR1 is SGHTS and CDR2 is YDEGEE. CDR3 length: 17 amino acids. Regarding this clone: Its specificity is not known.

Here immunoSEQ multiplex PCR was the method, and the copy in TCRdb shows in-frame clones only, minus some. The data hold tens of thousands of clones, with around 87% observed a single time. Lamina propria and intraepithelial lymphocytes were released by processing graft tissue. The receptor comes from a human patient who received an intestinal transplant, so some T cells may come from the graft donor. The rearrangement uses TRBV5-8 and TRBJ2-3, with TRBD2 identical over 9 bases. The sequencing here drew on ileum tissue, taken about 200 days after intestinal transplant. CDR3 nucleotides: TGTGCCAGCAGCTTGGGTGGCGGGAGGGCCCACACAGATACGCAGTATTTT. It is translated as CASSLGGGRAHTDTQYF.